These 2 T cell receptor beta chains were sequenced from one sample in a study of cytomegalovirus exposure and HLA in healthy donors. Produced via immunoSEQ multiplex PCR; TCRdb's table is partial and in-frame only. The sample has 250,000 or so clones, around 89% seen once. Sequenced material: PBMCs. The receptors derive from a woman under 30 in good health and CMV-seronegative.

This chain uses TRBV7-8 with TRBJ2-1; TRBD2 is a possible D gene (5 bases). The CDR3 is made up of 16 amino acids. Germline V gene sequence: CDR1 SGHVS, CDR2 FQNEAQ. V lost 2 bases, J lost 8 bases, and 19 bases lay in between. The CDR3 nucleotides are TGTGCCAGCAGCTTAACTAGTTCCCGGATAATCGATGAGCAGTTCTTC. As protein: CASSLTSSRIIDEQFF.

This clone was observed a few times. This chain connects TRBV11-2 to TRBJ2-7; D is perhaps TRBD1 (5 bases). The germline gives CDR1 SGHAT, CDR2 FQNNGV. This CDR3 has 14 residues. V lost 5 bases and J lost 6, with 17 bases in between. CDR3 amino acids: CASSPSGRRGEQYV. DNA of the CDR3: TGTGCCAGCAGCCCCTCGGGCCGAAGGGGCGAGCAGTACGTC.